This T cell receptor beta chain derives from a study of CD8 T cells in Susac syndrome. Study-wide results and limits: The study acknowledged a relatively small number of individuals in its TCR sequencing and HLA analysis.

Sequencing of TCR beta drew on CD8+ and CD4+ T cells from blood. TEMRA cells were enriched by FACS, and CD4+ and CD8+ T cells were negatively isolated. RNA, at roughly 0.45 to 1 ug, was reverse transcribed with random hexamers. The immunoSEQ assay covered 54 Vbeta and 13 Jbeta segments for CDR3. TCRdb analysed the immunoSEQ multiplex PCR reads with MiXCR anew, one entry per CDR3 protein. The repertoire consists of roughly 150,000 distinct CDR3 sequences, with around 95% occurring once and the leading ten covering 0.2% to 0.25%. Trimming cost V 2 bases and J 2 bases, with 7 bases left between them. In germline, CDR1 is MNHEY, CDR2 SMNVEV (reference sequence). The CDR3 contains 15 residues. This clonotype was seen only a few times. Its antigen is currently unknown.

The rearrangement links TRBV27 to TRBJ2-6; weak D call: TRBD1 (5 bases). The specimen was CD8+ T cells from PBMCs. This TCR was recovered from a human donor with multiple sclerosis. The DNA of the CDR3 is TGTGCCAGCAGTTTACAGGGCGCTGGGGCCAACGTCCTGACTTTC. As protein: CASSLQGAGANVLTF.